The clone carrying this T cell receptor (beta chain) was found a few times. Its target is not known. Per sample, extraction of total RNA gave at least 5.5 micrograms in every case. Using a J-beta primer mix together with a sample-barcoded 5' primer, a second PCR was run for about 6 to 12 cycles. From the 5' RACE reads, TCRdb called clonotypes with MiXCR, one entry per CDR3 protein. Here the sample spans under 850,000 distinct CDR3 sequences, 35% to 40% being singletons. This entry belongs to a study of blood T cells in healthy people across ages. Findings of the study overall: No one knew whether donors had CMV, which possibly confounded expanded clonotype changes.

Germline CDR1 reads SEHNR; CDR2 reads FQNEAQ (reference sequence). The CDR3 length is 14 residues. V gave up 4 bases and J gave up 6 bases, with 15 bases separating them. V gene TRBV7-9 combines with J gene TRBJ1-2; D unclear. Sequenced input: blood. The receptor was derived from a man between 18 and 35 years old in good health. The CDR3 loop reads CASSSWPRNDGYTF. CDR3 DNA: TGTGCCAGCAGCTCGTGGCCCAGGAACGATGGCTACACCTTC.